The rows below give T cell receptor beta chains drawn from one sample of a study of OX40 agonist ivuxolimab in advanced cancers. Using immunoSEQ multiplex PCR, the repertoire was profiled, and TCRdb retains in-frame clones only, with some absent. The data hold 100,000 or so clones, with under 85% observed a single time. This material consisted of CD4+ or CD8+ T cells sorted from blood, taken in a trial of the OX40 agonist ivuxolimab. These receptors were obtained from an adult with an advanced solid tumor such as melanoma, head and neck, liver or kidney cancer. The CDR3 runs from the conserved cysteine through the conserved F or W. Fields, in order: V gene, J gene, D gene, clone size, CDR3 DNA, CDR3 protein. A D gene is named only where the DNA matches it firmly. Rows may omit the clone size; those that give it use once, few, many or a size class.

TRBV2	TRBJ2-7	.	.	TGTGCCAGCAGTCACCCGGGCCGGACCTACGAGCAGTACTTC	CASSHPGRTYEQYF
TRBV4-3	TRBJ2-3	.	.	TGCGCCAGCAGCAAAACCGCACTAGATACGCAGTATTTT	CASSKTALDTQYF
TRBV19	TRBJ2-7	.	once	TGTGCCAGTAGTATAGAGGCCAGCTCCTACGAGCAGTACTTC	CASSIEASSYEQYF
TRBV7-2	TRBJ2-3	.	once	TGTGCCAGCAGCTTATTCACAGATACGCAGTATTTT	CASSLFTDTQYF
TRBV4-1	TRBJ2-7	TRBD1	.	TGCGCCAGCAGCCAAGGAGACAGGGACGAGCAGTACTTC	CASSQGDRDEQYF
TRBV5-1	TRBJ2-2	.	.	TGCGCCAGCAGCTTGGATTTCGGGACCGGGGAGCTGTTTTTT	CASSLDFGTGELFF
TRBV2	TRBJ2-7	.	once	TGTGCCAGCAGTGAACCGTTCTCCTACGAGCAGTACTTC	CASSEPFSYEQYF
TRBV10-3	TRBJ2-1	.	.	TGTGCCATCCGACAGGTAGCATACAATGAGCAGTTCTTC	CAIRQVAYNEQFF
TRBV27	TRBJ2-7	.	once	TGTGCCAGCAGGATCGGGCCGGGAAGGGAGCAGTACTTC	CASRIGPGREQYF
TRBV27	TRBJ2-5	TRBD1	.	TGTGCCAGCAGTCGAGTTCCAGGGGGACCAGAGACCCAGTACTTC	CASSRVPGGPETQYF
TRBV30	TRBJ2-7	.	.	TGTGCCTGGAGTGTAGAGGGAAACGAGCAGTACTTC	CAWSVEGNEQYF
TRBV10-3	TRBJ2-7	.	.	TGTGCCATCAGTGAGCCCACGCAGGGTTACTCCTACGAGCAGTACTTC	CAISEPTQGYSYEQYF
TRBV5-4	TRBJ2-3	TRBD2	.	TGTGCCAGCAGCCTCGACTTAGCGGGGGTCACAGATACGCAGTATTTT	CASSLDLAGVTDTQYF
TRBV5-4	TRBJ2-7	TRBD2	.	TGTGCCAGCAGCTCGGGACTAGCGGAAGCCGAGCAGTACTTC	CASSSGLAEAEQYF
TRBV13	TRBJ2-2	TRBD2	few	TGTGCCAGCAGCCTGGGCCCGGGACTAGCTGGCACCGGGGAGCTGTTTTTT	CASSLGPGLAGTGELFF
TRBV4-3	TRBJ1-3	.	.	TGCGCCAGCAGCCAAGATACCCAGGGACTAAGCGCTGGAAACACCATATATTTT	CASSQDTQGLSAGNTIYF
TRBV29-1	TRBJ2-7	TRBD2	once	TGCAGCGTTGGAGGTAGCGGGAGTCACGAGCAGTACTTC	CSVGGSGSHEQYF
TRBV29-1	TRBJ2-1	.	.	TGCAGCCCGATCCCGCATAGTATATATGAGCAGTTCTTC	CSPIPHSIYEQFF
TRBV5-4	TRBJ1-4	TRBD1	.	TGTGCCAGCAGCCCAGGACAGGTGCTTGGAGGGGAAAAACTGTTTTTT	CASSPGQVLGGEKLFF
TRBV7-2	TRBJ2-7	.	.	TGTGCCAGCAGCTTAGCCCTAGCTTCCGAGCAGTACTTC	CASSLALASEQYF
TRBV18	TRBJ1-1	.	.	TGTGCCAGCTCGCCTAGCCAGGATAAAGCTTTCTTT	CASSPSQDKAFF
TRBV11-3	TRBJ1-2	.	.	TGTGCCAGCAGCCCCAGTCGGGGGGGTGGCTACACCTTC	CASSPSRGGGYTF
TRBV19	TRBJ2-2	.	.	TGTGCCAGCAGGCGAGGGTGGGAGCTGTTTTTT	CASRRGWELFF
TRBV7-2	TRBJ2-1	.	.	TGTGCCAGCAGCTCCTCCCAGGGATATGAGCAGTTCTTC	CASSSSQGYEQFF
TRBV4-1	TRBJ2-3	TRBD2	.	TGCGCCAGCAGCCAAGAACCCGCGGGACTAAACACAGATACGCAGTATTTT	CASSQEPAGLNTDTQYF
TRBV11-3	TRBJ2-3	.	once	TGTGCCAGCAGCTTAGGGAAAAATACGCAGTATTTT	CASSLGKNTQYF
TRBV7-9	TRBJ2-5	.	.	TGTGCCAGCAGCTTAAGTGGAGTTTGGGAGGCCTCCTCGGAGACCCAGTACTTC	CASSLSGVWEASSETQYF
TRBV5-1	TRBJ2-2	.	.	TGCGCCAGCAGCTTAGCGAGGGCCGGGGAGCTGTTTTTT	CASSLARAGELFF
TRBV5-4	TRBJ2-3	TRBD1	once	TGTGCCAGCAGCCACAGGGGAGTGCCAGATACGCAGTATTTT	CASSHRGVPDTQYF
TRBV2	TRBJ1-6	.	.	TGTGCCAGTACTGTTGCGAGTGGTTCACCCCTCCACTTT	CASTVASGSPLHF
TRBV6-5	TRBJ1-2	.	.	TGTGCCAGCAGAGGGACTGGCTACTATGGCTACACCTTC	CASRGTGYYGYTF
TRBV7-9	TRBJ2-5	.	.	TGTGCCAGCAGCCTGTCCGGCAGGGCTAGAGAGCAGTACTTC	CASSLSGRAREQYF
TRBV5-1	TRBJ2-3	TRBD2	.	TGCGCCAGCAGCTTCGAGACTAGCGGGAGAACAGATACGCAGTATTTT	CASSFETSGRTDTQYF
TRBV6-5	TRBJ1-2	.	.	TGTGCCAGCAGTTCCCTTGGGTCCCGGATAACCTTC	CASSSLGSRITF
TRBV19	TRBJ2-6	.	.	TGTGCCAGTAGTGGCTTCGGGAAATCACAAAGTCGGGCCAACGTCCTGACTTTC	CASSGFGKSQSRANVLTF
TRBV5-5	TRBJ2-3	.	once	TGTGCCAGCTCGGTGGACGGTACTAGCACAGATACGCAGTATTTT	CASSVDGTSTDTQYF
TRBV6-6	TRBJ1-5	TRBD1	.	TGTGCCAGCAGTCGAGACAGGGGGCGAGATCAGCCCCAGCATTTT	CASSRDRGRDQPQHF
TRBV14	TRBJ2-7	.	.	TGTGCCAGCAGCCAAGATCTGCCACGGTACTACGAGCAGTACTTC	CASSQDLPRYYEQYF
TRBV4-2	TRBJ2-6	.	few	TGTGCCAGCAGCCAAGGGCCCCCGGACTCTGGGGCCAACGTCCTGACTTTC	CASSQGPPDSGANVLTF
TRBV5-1	TRBJ2-5	.	.	TGCGCCAGCAGCTTCGGCCGTTGGCAAGAGACCCAGTACTTC	CASSFGRWQETQYF
TRBV5-1	TRBJ2-7	.	.	TGCGCCAGCAGCCTAGAAGCGACTTCCGAGCAGTACTTC	CASSLEATSEQYF
TRBV6-4	TRBJ2-2	.	few	TGTGCCAGCAGTGTTATTCAGGACACCGGGGAGCTGTTTTTT	CASSVIQDTGELFF
TRBV4-3	TRBJ2-1	.	.	TGCGCCAGCAGCCAAGACCCAGCACTAGAATCCTACAATGAGCAGTTCTTC	CASSQDPALESYNEQFF
TRBV10-1	TRBJ1-1	.	.	TGCGCCAGCAGTGAGTCGTCCCGCCGGTATACTGAAGCTTTCTTT	CASSESSRRYTEAFF
TRBV6-1	TRBJ2-5	TRBD1	.	TGTGCCAGCAGCCTTGGCGGACAGGGAGAGACCCAGTACTTC	CASSLGGQGETQYF
TRBV30	TRBJ2-1	.	.	TGTGCCTGGAGTGTCGGGCGTGCGTATGAGCAGTTCTTC	CAWSVGRAYEQFF
TRBV13	TRBJ2-1	.	once	TGTGCCAGCAGCTCCGAAGGAGGGCTCAATGAGCAGTTCTTC	CASSSEGGLNEQFF
TRBV19	TRBJ2-3	.	.	TGTGCCAGTAGTGTGTCGGGGTCGGGCACAGATACGCAGTATTTT	CASSVSGSGTDTQYF
TRBV7-2	TRBJ1-2	.	.	TGTGCCAGCAGCTTATCACCGTACGGCTATGGCTACACCTTC	CASSLSPYGYGYTF
TRBV28	TRBJ2-7	.	.	TGTGCCAGCAGTATCGGGACGGATCCCTACGAGCAGTACTTC	CASSIGTDPYEQYF
TRBV6-5	TRBJ2-1	.	.	TGTGCCAGCACCAACAGGGTCTACAATGAGCAGTTCTTC	CASTNRVYNEQFF
TRBV4-1	TRBJ2-3	.	.	TGCGCCAGCAGCCATAGTAGAAGCACAGATACGCAGTATTTT	CASSHSRSTDTQYF
TRBV7-8	TRBJ2-4	.	.	TGTGCCAGCAGCTTATCGACAGGCAGAAAAAACATTCAGTACTTC	CASSLSTGRKNIQYF
TRBV9	TRBJ2-2	.	.	TGTGCCAGCAAGGAGGCATACACCGGGGAGCTGTTTTTT	CASKEAYTGELFF
TRBV6-5	TRBJ2-1	TRBD2	.	TGTGCCAGCAGTTATATCCCGGGAGGAAAATACAATGAGCAGTTCTTC	CASSYIPGGKYNEQFF
TRBV5-1	TRBJ1-1	.	.	TGCGCCAGCAGCCTCGAATCTTCCCGGGGGGCTTTCTTT	CASSLESSRGAFF
TRBV28	TRBJ2-3	.	once	TGTGCCAGCACCTCTCAGACAGATACGCAGTATTTT	CASTSQTDTQYF
TRBV11-3	TRBJ1-3	.	.	TGTGCCAGCAGCTCACGATCTGGAAACACCATATATTTT	CASSSRSGNTIYF